The 30 T cell receptor beta chains reported below all come from one sample, sequenced in a study of T cell repertoires in cytomegalovirus infection. These receptors have no identified antigens. From the reads, TCRdb called clonotypes with MiXCR, one entry per CDR3 protein. The table includes some 900,000 distinct CDR3 sequences, over 25% detected once. The input for sequencing was cultured CD8+ T cells from PBMCs, taken from culture after CMV antigen stimulation. All receptors derive from a human donor in good health (CMV status not recorded). Some clones in this sample may be carry-over from other donors' samples.

This clonotype was seen more than once but under ten times. The chain has TRBV7-6 and TRBJ1-1, with D unresolved. The CDR3 runs 14 residues. Germline V gene data show CDR1 as SGHVS and CDR2 as FNYEAQ. Between the trimmed V and J ends, which lost 1 base and 5 bases, there was a span of 11 bases. CDR3 DNA sequence: TGTGCCAGCAGCTTAGATAACCCGAGTACTGAAGCTTTCTTT. It is translated as CASSLDNPSTEAFF.

The sample holds a few counts of this clonotype. This sequence joins TRBV7-6 and TRBJ2-7; D is ambiguous. Germline V gene lookup returns CDR1 SGHVS and CDR2 FNYEAQ. Between the trimmed V and J ends, which lost 1 base and 6 bases, there was a span of 10 bases. The length of the CDR3 is 13 residues. CDR3 coding DNA: TGTGCCAGCAGCTTAGAGTTGACTGGCGAGCAGTACGTC. It translates to CASSLELTGEQYV.

The chain recombines TRBV5-5 with TRBJ1-2, with D maybe TRBD1 (5 bases). The V gene lost 0 bases and the J gene lost 3 bases, with 12 bases spanning the gap. The CDR3 contains 15 residues. Germline CDR1 reads SGHKS; CDR2 reads YYEKEE (reference sequence). The CDR3, as DNA: TGTGCCAGCAGCTTGGTGGGCAGGGCGGACTATGGCTACACCTTC. Protein product: CASSLVGRADYGYTF.

CDR3 protein: CASSDPRDRLGQPQHF. The CDR3 DNA is TGTGCCAGCAGTGATCCGCGGGACAGGTTGGGTCAGCCCCAGCATTTT. J is TRBJ1-5 and V is TRBV2; the match to TRBD1 covers 8 bases. Germline V CDR1 and CDR2: SNHLY, FYNNEI. This CDR3 has 16 amino acids. The ends lost 3 bases at V and 6 bases at J; junction bases unmatched: 10.

The rearrangement uses TRBV9 and TRBJ2-7; D remains unclear. The CDR3 totals 13 residues. Germline values: CDR1 SGDLS, CDR2 YYNGEE. Trimming cost V 0 bases and J 5 bases, with 9 bases left between them. CDR3 sequence: CASSVGQHNEQYF. The CDR3 region has the DNA TGTGCCAGCAGCGTAGGCCAGCACAACGAGCAGTACTTC.

CDR3 loop: CASRDRGGGGPQHF. CDR3 bases: TGTGCCAGCAGGGACCGGGGAGGGGGTGGGCCCCAGCATTTT. V and J are TRBV12-3 or TRBV12-4 and TRBJ1-5, with D possibly matching TRBD1 (6 bases). The CDR3 loop spans 14 amino acids. Trimming took 6 bases from V and 9 from J, leaving 18 bases between them.

The J gene is TRBJ2-5, the V gene TRBV12-3 or TRBV12-4; TRBD1 aligns across 8 bases. Trimming cost V 3 bases and J 5 bases; bases outside gene matches: 20. CDR3 length equals 19 residues. CDR3 nucleotide sequence: TGTGCCAGCAGTTTCTGGATTGAGGATGCGGACAGGGCGAGGGAGACCCAGTACTTC. Protein: CASSFWIEDADRARETQYF.

The rearrangement joins TRBV27 to TRBJ1-4; 7 nucleotides agree with TRBD1. CDR3 length: 15 amino acids. Trimming at V came to 7 bases and at J to 3 bases, leaving 8 bases not matched to a gene. The germline V gene has CDR1 MNHEY and CDR2 SMNVEV (reference sequence). The CDR3, as DNA: TGTGCCAGCACGACAGGGAGTCTAGCTAATGAAAAACTGTTTTTT. Translating gives CASTTGSLANEKLFF.

The chain employs TRBV19 and TRBJ1-2, with 7 bases aligning to TRBD1. This CDR3 contains 13 residues. V lost 7 bases and J lost 2; bases outside the gene matches: 4. In germline, CDR1 is LNHDA, CDR2 SQIVND (reference sequence). The DNA of the CDR3 is TGTGCCAGTACCGCGGACAGGAACTATGGCTACACCTTC. Amino acids: CASTADRNYGYTF.

The chain has TRBV4-3 and TRBJ1-5; D gene unclear. V lost 1 base, J lost 5 bases, and 12 bases lay in between. There are 15 residues in the CDR3. Germline V gene sequence: CDR1 LGHNA, CDR2 YSLEER. CDR3 DNA: TGCGCCAGCAGCCAAGCCTTCCTATCATATCAGCCCCAGCATTTT. Translation gives CASSQAFLSYQPQHF.

This chain joins TRBV4-1 and TRBJ1-2, with a weak D call TRBD1 (6 bases). The V gene's germline CDR1 is MGHRA and CDR2 YSYEKL. This CDR3 region has 14 residues. Trimming cost V 1 base and J 3 bases, with 9 bases left between them. The CDR3 region has the DNA TGCGCCAGCAGCCAAGGGTGGACAGACTATGGCTACACCTTC. Translating it yields CASSQGWTDYGYTF.

This chain connects TRBV20-1 to TRBJ2-1, with 10 bases that match TRBD1. The CDR3 loop spans 15 amino acids. With V trimmed by 5 bases and J by 13 bases, 17 bases remained unmatched. Germline V CDR1 and CDR2: DFQATT, SNEGSKA (reference sequence). CDR3: CSAHSPGQGSYNQFF. Written as DNA, the CDR3 is TGCAGTGCTCACTCTCCGGGACAGGGGTCCTACAATCAGTTCTTC.

Only a few counts were recorded for this clonotype. This chain links TRBV6-4 with TRBJ2-3; 12 bases line up with TRBD2. Germline trimming cut 0 bases from V and 6 bases from J; bases unmatched to any gene: 1. CDR3 size: 15 residues. Germline loops: CDR1 MRHNA, CDR2 SNTAGT. CDR3 in amino acids: CASSDSGLAGDTQYF. The CDR3 DNA sequence: TGTGCCAGCAGTGACTCCGGACTAGCGGGGGATACGCAGTATTTT.

In this sample, this clonotype turned up many times. The rearrangement joins TRBV4-1 to TRBJ2-7, with 10 bases matching TRBD2. Trimming removed 0 bases from V and 7 bases from J; junction bases left unmatched: 3. Germline V gene lookup returns CDR1 MGHRA and CDR2 YSYEKL. CDR3 size: 14 residues. For the CDR3, the DNA is TGCGCCAGCAGCCAAGAAGCGGGGGGGAATGAGCAGTACTTC. It yields the protein CASSQEAGGNEQYF.

This clonotype was found a few times. The V gene is TRBV6-2 or TRBV6-3, the J gene TRBJ2-2; D is unresolved. CDR1 and CDR2 (germline): MNHEY, SVGEGT. This CDR3 comprises 16 residues. Trimming pared 5 bases from V and 1 base from J, leaving 14 bases between. This chain's CDR3 is CASSPGLFLNTGELFF. The CDR3 DNA sequence: TGTGCCAGCAGTCCCGGCCTTTTCTTGAACACCGGGGAGCTGTTTTTT.

This clonotype appeared a few times. The rearrangement links TRBV6-6 to TRBJ1-2; D might be TRBD1 (6 bases). Per the germline V gene, CDR1 is MNHNY and CDR2 is SVGAGI (reference sequence). V was cut by 7 bases and J by 4 bases, with 19 bases left in between. The CDR3 extends over 15 amino acids. The CDR3 nucleotides read TGTGCCAGCACCTCCGGGCGAACAGGGCCCTATGGCTACACCTTC. Translation gives CASTSGRTGPYGYTF.

This chain connects TRBV12-3 or TRBV12-4 to TRBJ2-3; 10 nucleotides agree with TRBD1. CDR3 size: 15 residues. V dropped 8 bases and J dropped 1; count of bases not matched to a gene: 6. The CDR3 sequence: CASLHGTGGTDTQYF. For the CDR3, the DNA is TGTGCCAGCCTTCATGGGACAGGGGGCACAGATACGCAGTATTTT.

This clonotype was found a few times. The V and J genes are TRBV2 and TRBJ1-1; D is ambiguous. Germline CDR1 SNHLY, CDR2 FYNNEI. The CDR3 spans 14 residues. Trimming left V 3 bases short and J 1 base short, with 9 bases between. Here the CDR3 reads CASSEVHPNTEAFF. CDR3 bases: TGTGCCAGCAGTGAGGTACACCCGAACACTGAAGCTTTCTTT.

V gene TRBV7-9 combines with J gene TRBJ2-7, with 10 bases lining up with TRBD2. The CDR3 runs to 13 residues. The J segment lost 7 bases and the V segment lost 3 bases, leaving 3 bases of the junction unmatched. CDR1 SEHNR and CDR2 FQNEAQ come from the germline V gene (reference sequence). Written as DNA, the CDR3 is TGTGCCAGCAGCTTGCCTAGCGGGGGTGAGCAGTACTTC. Amino acids: CASSLPSGGEQYF.

This rearrangement joins TRBV27 to TRBJ1-1; 9 bases map to TRBD1. The CDR3 runs 15 residues. Germline values: CDR1 MNHEY, CDR2 SMNVEV (reference sequence). J lost 5 bases, V lost 5 bases, and 9 bases had no gene match. In DNA, the CDR3 is TGTGCCAGCAGTCCTTCACAGGGGGCTAGGACTGAAGCTTTCTTT. Translating gives CASSPSQGARTEAFF.

The chain has TRBV11-1 and TRBJ1-2; D remains ambiguous. Trimming pared 4 bases from V and 8 bases from J, leaving 17 bases between. CDR3 size: 14 residues. Germline V gene data show CDR1 as SGHAT and CDR2 as FQDESV (reference sequence). CDR3 region: CASSSEGYVGGYTF. The CDR3 bases are TGTGCCAGCAGCTCGGAAGGGTATGTGGGAGGCTACACCTTC.

The chain recombines TRBV11-2 with TRBJ2-3; D not resolved. CDR3 length: 20 amino acids. Germline V gives CDR1 SGHAT, CDR2 FQNNGV. V lost 1 base and J lost 4, with 27 bases in between. CDR3 sequence (DNA): TGTGCCAGCAGCTTAGTTACCCCAACGCCTTATTCCTCAGACCCAGATACGCAGTATTTT. This translates into CASSLVTPTPYSSDPDTQYF.

This clonotype has at least ten counts. The V and J genes are TRBV24-1 and TRBJ2-1; 7 bases are a match to TRBD2. CDR1 is KGHDR and CDR2 is SFDVKD in the germline V gene. Trimming at V came to 3 bases and at J to 4 bases, leaving 8 bases not matched to a gene. The CDR3 has 16 residues. The DNA for the CDR3 is TGTGCCACCAGTGATGCCGCCAGCGGGGTATACAATGAGCAGTTCTTC. It codes for CATSDAASGVYNEQFF.

About this clonotype itself: The junction shows a germline mismatch at one end, possibly a read error. This chain uses TRBV23-1 with TRBJ1-1; unclear D gene. TRBV23-1 is known as an ORF, though its function is uncertain. This CDR3 contains 16 residues. CDR3 in DNA: TGCACCAGCAGTCGGCCCCCCGGGAGGATTTCCTCTGAAGCTTTCTTT. Encoded protein: CTSSRPPGRISSEAFF.

The CDR3 coding sequence is TGTGCCAGCAGCACCCCCGGACTAGCGGGGGAGGATACGCAGTATTTT. Its translation: CASSTPGLAGEDTQYF. The rearrangement links TRBV5-6 to TRBJ2-3; 13 positions match TRBD2. CDR3 length: 16 residues. V trimming: 4 bases; J trimming: 6 bases; junction bases outside the gene matches: 8. Germline V gene data show CDR1 as SGHDT and CDR2 as YYEEEE.

V usage is TRBV20-1 and J usage is TRBJ1-4, with D possibly TRBD1 on 6 matching bases. The CDR3 loop spans 14 amino acids. Per the germline V gene, CDR1 is DFQATT and CDR2 is SNEGSKA (reference sequence). Deletions cut 5 bases from V and 0 bases from J, with 10 bases between. The CDR3 protein is CSAYRDPTNEKLFF. CDR3 nucleotides: TGCAGTGCTTACAGGGACCCAACTAATGAAAAACTGTTTTTT.

This clonotype was counted a few times. The V call is TRBV12-3 or TRBV12-4, the J call TRBJ1-1; D unclear. CDR3 size: 15 residues. Trimming shortened V by 7 bases and J by 1 base, and 16 bases separated the two germline ends. This CDR3 is CASTEGMGKNTEAFF. Written as DNA, the CDR3 is TGTGCCAGCACAGAGGGAATGGGGAAGAACACTGAAGCTTTCTTT.

This clonotype appeared a few times. The V and J genes are TRBV4-3 and TRBJ1-2; maybe TRBD1 (5 bases). Germline loops: CDR1 LGHNA, CDR2 YSLEER. The ends were cut back, 4 bases at V and 4 bases at J, with 16 bases in the middle. The CDR3 contains 15 residues. CDR3 nucleotides: TGCGCCAGCAGCCCCCTGCAGGGAGGGACCTATGGCTACACCTTC. Amino acids: CASSPLQGGTYGYTF.

The V and J genes are TRBV15 and TRBJ1-5; D is uncertain. Per germline, CDR1 LNHNV and CDR2 YYDKDF (reference sequence). This CDR3 spans 14 amino acids. V lost 5 bases, J lost 3 bases, and 11 bases lay in between. The CDR3 loop is CATSGPFTNQPQHF. As DNA, the CDR3 is TGTGCCACCAGCGGACCCTTCACCAATCAGCCCCAGCATTTT.

This clonotype was found a few times. This chain uses TRBV6-1 with TRBJ2-2; D not resolved. Germline CDR1 MNHNS, CDR2 SASEGT. Deletions cut 10 bases from V and 5 bases from J, with 11 bases between. The CDR3 length is 12 residues. The CDR3 DNA is TGTGCCACTCCTTTGGAAACCGGGGAGCTGTTTTTT. Protein: CATPLETGELFF.